The 25 T cell receptor beta chains below come from one sample, sequenced in a study of blood T cells in healthy people across ages. Next came a second PCR, run for about 7 to 11 cycles, which used a sample-barcoded 5' primer along with a J-beta primer mix. MiXCR, run by TCRdb on the 5' RACE reads, gives a single entry per CDR3 protein. Counted here are about 970,000 distinct CDR3 sequences, 51% occurring once; the ten biggest clones make up roughly a fifth. The sample was blood. The receptor source for this set is an older woman in good health.

In this sample, this clonotype turned up once. This rearrangement joins TRBV12-3 or TRBV12-4 to TRBJ2-2; weak D call: TRBD2 (5 bases). This CDR3 is 13 amino acids long. Trimming cost V 6 bases and J 5 bases, with 10 bases left between them. The CDR3 nucleotides read TGTGCCAGCAGGGAGTCGGGGACCGGGGAGCTGTTTTTT. Protein: CASRESGTGELFF.

Regarding this clonotype: The junction does not match germline at one end; this may be a read error. This sequence joins TRBV27 and TRBJ2-4; D is possibly TRBD1 (5 bases). The better agreement between TRBJ2-7 and the DNA end casts doubt on the J call. Germline assignment: CDR1 MNHEY and CDR2 SMNVEV (reference sequence). The CDR3 sequence is 13 residues long. The CDR3 here is CVSAGSLRYEQYF. The CDR3 nucleotides are TGTGTCAGCGCAGGGTCGTTGAGGTACGAGCAGTACTTC.

This clonotype was found a few times. The V gene is TRBV9, the J gene TRBJ2-7; perhaps D is TRBD1 or TRBD2 (5 bases each). The V and J ends lost 0 bases and 2 bases respectively, with 12 bases between them. The CDR3 loop spans 15 amino acids. In germline, CDR1 is SGDLS, CDR2 YYNGEE. CDR3 residues: CASSVGGSSTYEQYF. CDR3 in DNA: TGTGCCAGCAGCGTAGGGGGGTCCTCAACCTACGAGCAGTACTTC.

This clonotype showed up just a few times. V usage is TRBV7-9 and J usage is TRBJ2-1, with D perhaps matching TRBD2 (5 bases). The CDR3 spans 13 residues. V gave up 7 bases and J gave up 6 bases, with 13 bases separating them. Looked up from germline, CDR1 is SEHNR and CDR2 is FQNEAQ (reference sequence). CDR3 bases: TGTGCCAGCACCCTCCGAGGGAGCAATGAGCAGTTCTTC. Protein product: CASTLRGSNEQFF.

The genes are TRBV11-2 and TRBJ2-7, with 7 bases lining up with TRBD2. V trimming: 1 base; J trimming: 4 bases; junction bases outside the gene matches: 10. Germline V gives CDR1 SGHAT, CDR2 FQNNGV. The CDR3 runs 16 residues. CDR3 DNA: TGTGCCAGCAGCTTAGTGTCTGCGGGAGTCGCATACGAGCAGTACTTC. Protein sequence: CASSLVSAGVAYEQYF.

This chain's CDR3 is CASSLLAGWDFHNEQFF. The CDR3 DNA sequence: TGTGCCAGCAGTTTGCTAGCGGGATGGGATTTTCACAATGAGCAGTTCTTC. The chain is built from TRBV12-3 or TRBV12-4 and TRBJ2-1; 9 nucleotides agree with TRBD2. The V segment lost 3 bases and the J segment 5 bases; nucleotides outside the gene matches: 11. CDR3 size: 17 residues.

The CDR3 reads CASSFGSTQYF. For the CDR3, the DNA is TGTGCCAGCAGCTTCGGTAGTACGCAGTATTTT. The J gene is TRBJ2-3, the V gene TRBV7-2, with unresolved D. Trimming pared 3 bases from V and 8 bases from J, leaving 6 bases between. This CDR3 has 11 residues. Germline lookup yields CDR1 SGHTA and CDR2 FQGNSA.

The J gene is TRBJ2-5, the V gene TRBV28; TRBD1 aligns across 8 bases. CDR1 and CDR2 from the germline V gene are MDHEN and SYDVKM. V gave up 9 bases and J gave up 3 bases; unmatched junction bases: 6. The CDR3 is 13 amino acids. This chain's CDR3 is CASTPGQEETQYF. The CDR3 bases are TGTGCCAGTACCCCGGGACAGGAAGAGACCCAGTACTTC.

The chain recombines TRBV29-1 with TRBJ2-7, with TRBD2 matching over 10 bases. The CDR3 length is 14 residues. Trimming cost V 6 bases and J 5 bases; bases outside gene matches: 10. Germline-derived CDR1 and CDR2 are SQVTM and ANQGSEA. CDR3 in DNA: TGCAGCGTGAGGACTACTAGCGGGAAGAACGAGCAGTACTTC. This sequence encodes CSVRTTSGKNEQYF.

This clonotype was observed at least ten times. The chain recombines TRBV28 with TRBJ2-7, with a tentative D call TRBD2 (5 bases). The CDR3 contains 14 residues. CDR1 is MDHEN, CDR2 SYDVKM, per germline. Trimming pared 10 bases from V and 6 bases from J, leaving 22 bases between. Here the CDR3 reads CATRTASSYREQYF. CDR3 nucleotides: TGTGCCACCCGGACGGCTAGCTCATATCGCGAGCAGTACTTC.

The chain employs TRBV25-1 and TRBJ2-5, with TRBD2 matching over 7 bases. From germline, CDR1 is MGHDK and CDR2 SYGVNS. J gave up 11 bases and V 9 bases, and 18 bases lay outside the gene matches. The CDR3 spans 14 residues. The CDR3 nucleotides read TGTGCCAGGTCGGGACTATCAATAGCCAATGAGCAGTACTTC. Its protein product is CARSGLSIANEQYF.

This clonotype was seen just once. This chain links TRBV28 with TRBJ1-1; TRBD1 matches at 8 bases. The CDR3 runs 14 residues. The trim removed 5 bases at V and 6 bases at J, leaving 8 bases unmatched. Per the germline V gene, CDR1 is MDHEN and CDR2 is SYDVKM. For the CDR3, the DNA is TGTGCCAGCAGTCAAAGGCAGGGGGCAGCTGAAGCTTTCTTT. Translation gives CASSQRQGAAEAFF. Together with reference TRBV28 and TRBJ1-1, the CDR3 gives the full variable domain: DVKVTQSSRYLVKRTGEKVFLECVQDMDHENMFWYRQDPGLGLRLIYFSYDVKMKEKGDIPEGYSVSREKKERFSLILESASTNQTSMYLCASSQRQGAAEAFFGQGTRLTVV.

To note about this clonotype: This likely comes from a read error, as the CDR3 has no conserved phenylalanine or tryptophan at its end. The chain recombines TRBV5-1 with TRBJ2-7, with a tentative D call TRBD2 (6 bases). The CDR3 has 16 residues. Deletions cut 0 bases from V and 1 base from J, with 14 bases between. Germline V gives CDR1 SGHRS, CDR2 YFSETQ. The CDR3 bases are TGCGCCAGCAGCTTGGCGAGTACAGCGGGTTCCTACGAGCAGTACTTA. This sequence encodes CASSLASTAGSYEQYL.

This clonotype has a count of ten or more. The chain employs TRBV4-2 and TRBJ2-5, with D maybe TRBD2 (5 bases). Germline loops: CDR1 LGHNA, CDR2 YNFKEQ. The CDR3 consists of 15 residues. V lost 0 bases and J lost 5, with 13 bases in between. The CDR3 bases are TGTGCCAGCAGCCAAGAGACGGCGAGGGTTGAGACCCAGTACTTC. It yields the protein CASSQETARVETQYF.

The genes are TRBV9 and TRBJ2-3; possible D gene TRBD1, 7 bases. Germline CDR1 is SGDLS and CDR2 is YYNGEE. Trimming removed 4 bases at V and 3 bases at J, with 30 bases between. This CDR3 comprises 20 residues. CDR3 nucleotides: TGTGCCAGCAGCCTTGGGAGGTCTGGACAGGTTTCCCGATCGACAGATACGCAGTATTTT. It is translated as CASSLGRSGQVSRSTDTQYF.

The chain uses TRBV21-1 and TRBJ2-3; the D call in the table, TRBD1, was not verified against the DNA. TRBV21-1 is shown as a pseudogene. The CDR3 has 18 residues. This CDR3 is CASSKWDRKGSCTDTQYF. The CDR3 DNA follows: TGTGCCAGCAGCAAATGGGACCGGAAGGGGAGTTGCACAGATACGCAGTATTTT.

The rearrangement uses TRBV6-1 and TRBJ2-1; D possibly matches TRBD1 or TRBD2 (5 bases each). Between the trimmed V and J ends, which lost 0 bases and 5 bases, there was a span of 8 bases. CDR1 and CDR2 from the germline V gene are MNHNS and SASEGT. The CDR3 covers 14 residues. CDR3 sequence (DNA): TGTGCCAGCAGTGAAGCGGGACCCAACAATGAGCAGTTCTTC. This encodes CASSEAGPNNEQFF.

A few counts support this clonotype. The J gene is TRBJ2-2, the V gene TRBV11-1; maybe TRBD2 (5 bases). This CDR3 contains 13 residues. The germline V gene encodes CDR1 SGHAT and CDR2 FQDESV (reference sequence). The V end lost 4 bases, the J end lost 6 bases, and 9 bases lay between the germline ends. The CDR3 sequence: CASSSTRSGELFF. The CDR3 coding sequence is TGTGCCAGCAGCTCTACTAGATCCGGGGAGCTGTTTTTT.

This clonotype was counted only a few times. CDR3 bases: TGCGCCAGCACGGAAATAAACTCCCAAGAAGAGACCCAGTACTTC. Its translation is CASTEINSQEETQYF. The chain combines TRBV5-1 with TRBJ2-5; no firm D call. The CDR3 spans 15 residues. Trimming stripped 6 bases from V and 3 bases from J, with 18 bases between. Germline lookup yields CDR1 SGHRS and CDR2 YFSETQ.

This clonotype was seen a few times. V usage is TRBV20-1 and J usage is TRBJ1-2; D not certain. V lost 3 bases, J lost 5 bases, and 19 bases lay in between. The CDR3 is 15 residues long. CDR1 is DFQATT and CDR2 is SNEGSKA in the germline V gene (reference sequence). The CDR3 is CSASLYGEYDYGYTF. DNA for the CDR3: TGCAGTGCTAGTTTATACGGGGAATACGATTATGGCTACACCTTC.

This sequence joins TRBV6-5 and TRBJ1-2; D remains ambiguous. This CDR3 is 14 amino acids long. Per the germline V gene, CDR1 is MNHEY and CDR2 is SVGAGI. V shed 0 bases and J shed 4 bases, with 9 bases lying between them. CDR3 DNA: TGTGCCAGCAGTTACTCGATTCCGGGCTATGGCTACACCTTC. Its translation is CASSYSIPGYGYTF.

This clonotype was detected a few times. This rearrangement joins TRBV7-2 to TRBJ2-5, with 9 bases fitting TRBD1. Germline trimming cut 3 bases from V and 6 bases from J; bases unmatched to any gene: 11. The germline V gene has CDR1 SGHTA and CDR2 FQGNSA. This CDR3 spans 16 amino acids. DNA for the CDR3: TGTGCCAGCAGCTTGGGGACAGGGATTGTTATACAGACCCAGTACTTC. It codes for CASSLGTGIVIQTQYF.

The chain employs TRBV11-2 and TRBJ2-1, with D hard to call. Judging by the DNA end, TRBJ2-7 fits better; the J call may be wrong. This CDR3 has 16 residues. In germline, CDR1 is SGHAT, CDR2 FQNNGV. The CDR3 reads CASSLESLGSYNEQYF. The CDR3 DNA sequence: TGTGCCAGCAGCTTAGAGTCTCTGGGGTCCTACAATGAGCAGTACTTC.

This clonotype was observed a few times. The chain uses TRBV7-9 and TRBJ2-5; D is ambiguous. Germline V gene data show CDR1 as SEHNR and CDR2 as FQNEAQ (reference sequence). V lost 0 bases and J 4 bases, leaving 6 bases between the germline ends. The CDR3 extends over 13 amino acids. CDR3 nucleotide sequence: TGTGCCAGCAGCTTAGCGACCAGAGAGACCCAGTACTTC. Translated, it gives CASSLATRETQYF.

This clonotype was found a few times. The V gene is TRBV7-8, the J gene TRBJ2-4, with no clear D. With 2 bases removed from V and 2 bases from J, the gap between germline ends came to 7 bases. Per the germline V gene, CDR1 is SGHVS and CDR2 is FQNEAQ. This CDR3 comprises 14 residues. CDR3 bases: TGTGCCAGCAGCTTAAAATGGACCAAAAACATTCAGTACTTC. Encoded protein: CASSLKWTKNIQYF.